The clone carrying this TCR beta chain was picked up a small number of times. Researchers made TCR cDNA using 5'RACE template switching, and this step added a universal primer site and UMIs. TCRdb re-analysed the 5' RACE reads in MiXCR, keeping a single row per CDR3 protein. The table includes under 200,000 distinct CDR3 sequences, 11% detected once. Germline V gene data show CDR1 as LGHNA and CDR2 as YSLEER. Trimming took 1 base from V and 7 from J; bases not matched to a gene: 9. The CDR3 has 16 residues. This entry belongs to a study of T cells after yellow fever vaccination. Looking at the study overall: For low cell numbers, libraries were made with SMART-Seq v4 Ultra Low Input.

This specimen consisted of CD8+ T cells sorted from PBMCs, obtained 15 days after the yellow fever booster vaccination. V is TRBV4-3 and J is TRBJ1-5, with 8 bases aligning to TRBD1. This receptor was taken from a man younger than 30 who received the YFV17D yellow fever vaccine. The CDR3 is CASSQGPGQGLQPQHF. DNA for the CDR3: TGCGCCAGCAGCCAAGGCCCAGGACAGGGTTTGCAGCCCCAGCATTTT.